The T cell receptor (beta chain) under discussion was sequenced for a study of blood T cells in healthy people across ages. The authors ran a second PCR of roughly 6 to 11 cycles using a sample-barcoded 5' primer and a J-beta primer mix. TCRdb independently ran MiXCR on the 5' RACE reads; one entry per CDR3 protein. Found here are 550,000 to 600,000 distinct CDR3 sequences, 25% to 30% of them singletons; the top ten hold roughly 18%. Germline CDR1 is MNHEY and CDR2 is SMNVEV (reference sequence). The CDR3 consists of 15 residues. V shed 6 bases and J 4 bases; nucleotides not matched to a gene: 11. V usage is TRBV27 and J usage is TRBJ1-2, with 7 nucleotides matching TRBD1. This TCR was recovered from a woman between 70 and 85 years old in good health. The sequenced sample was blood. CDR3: CASSRDRVFIYGYTF. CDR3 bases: TGTGCCAGCAGCCGTGACAGGGTTTTTATCTATGGCTACACCTTC.